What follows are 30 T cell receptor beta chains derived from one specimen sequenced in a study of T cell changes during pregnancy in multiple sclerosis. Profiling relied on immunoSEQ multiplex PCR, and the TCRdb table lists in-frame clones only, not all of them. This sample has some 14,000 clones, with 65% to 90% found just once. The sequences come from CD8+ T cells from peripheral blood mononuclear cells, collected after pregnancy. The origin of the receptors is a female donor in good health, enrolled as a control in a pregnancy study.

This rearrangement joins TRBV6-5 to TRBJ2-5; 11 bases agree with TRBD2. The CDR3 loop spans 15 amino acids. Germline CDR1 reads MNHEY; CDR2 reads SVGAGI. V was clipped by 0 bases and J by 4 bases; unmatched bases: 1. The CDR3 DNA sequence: TGTGCCAGCAGTTACTCTAGCGGGAGGGGAGAGACCCAGTACTTC. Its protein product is CASSYSSGRGETQYF.

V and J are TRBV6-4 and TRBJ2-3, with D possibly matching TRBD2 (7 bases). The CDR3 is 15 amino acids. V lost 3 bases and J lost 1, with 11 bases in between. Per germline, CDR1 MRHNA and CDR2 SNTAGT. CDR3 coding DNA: TGTGCCAGCAGTGAGAAGGGGGGGGGCACAGATACGCAGTATTTT. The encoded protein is CASSEKGGGTDTQYF.

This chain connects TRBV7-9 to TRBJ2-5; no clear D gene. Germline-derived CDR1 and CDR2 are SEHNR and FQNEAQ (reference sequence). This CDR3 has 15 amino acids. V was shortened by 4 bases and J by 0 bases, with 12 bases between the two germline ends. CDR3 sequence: CASSSGTSYQETQYF. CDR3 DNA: TGTGCCAGCAGCTCGGGTACAAGTTACCAAGAGACCCAGTACTTC.

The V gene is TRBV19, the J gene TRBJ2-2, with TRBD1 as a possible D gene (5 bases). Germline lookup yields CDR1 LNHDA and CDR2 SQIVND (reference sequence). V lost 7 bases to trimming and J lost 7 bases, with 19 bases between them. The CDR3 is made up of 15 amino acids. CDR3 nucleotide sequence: TGTGCCAGTACCCAGCCCAGGGTTGAAGTCGGGGAGCTGTTTTTT. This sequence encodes CASTQPRVEVGELFF.

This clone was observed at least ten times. The CDR3 DNA reads as TGTGCCAGCAGCTTGGCAAGGTGGGGGCCGGACGGGGATTCACCCCTCCACTTT. Translation gives CASSLARWGPDGDSPLHF. V gene TRBV5-7 combines with J gene TRBJ1-6; TRBD1 might be the D (6 bases). TRBV5-7 is placed among ORFs of uncertain function. V was clipped by 0 bases and J by 8 bases, with 21 bases between them. The CDR3 runs to 18 residues.

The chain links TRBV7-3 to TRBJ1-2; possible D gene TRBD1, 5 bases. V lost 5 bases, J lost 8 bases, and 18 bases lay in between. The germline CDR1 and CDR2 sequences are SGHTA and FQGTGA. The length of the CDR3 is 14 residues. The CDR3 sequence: CASSPTDTPAGYTF. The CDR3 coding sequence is TGTGCCAGCAGCCCGACGGACACGCCAGCGGGCTACACCTTC.

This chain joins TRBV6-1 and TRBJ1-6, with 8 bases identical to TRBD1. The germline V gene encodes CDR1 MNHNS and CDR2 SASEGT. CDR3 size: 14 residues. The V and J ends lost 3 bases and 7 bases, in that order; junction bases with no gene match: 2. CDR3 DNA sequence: TGTGCCAGCAGTGAGGGACAGGAAAATTCACCCCTCCACTTT. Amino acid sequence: CASSEGQENSPLHF.

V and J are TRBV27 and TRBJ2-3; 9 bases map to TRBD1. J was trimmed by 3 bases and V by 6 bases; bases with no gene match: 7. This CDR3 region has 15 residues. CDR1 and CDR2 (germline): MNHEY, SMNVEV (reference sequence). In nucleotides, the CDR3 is TGTGCCAGCAGGGAACGGACAGGGGTAACAGATACGCAGTATTTT. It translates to CASRERTGVTDTQYF.

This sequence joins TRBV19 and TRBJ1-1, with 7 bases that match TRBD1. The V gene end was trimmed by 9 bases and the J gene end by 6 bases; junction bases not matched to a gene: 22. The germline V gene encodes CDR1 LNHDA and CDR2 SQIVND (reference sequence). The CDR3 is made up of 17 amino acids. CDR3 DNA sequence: TGTGCCAGCCAAGACACAGGGGCTAAGGGTTTAATCGCTGAAGCTTTCTTT. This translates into CASQDTGAKGLIAEAFF.

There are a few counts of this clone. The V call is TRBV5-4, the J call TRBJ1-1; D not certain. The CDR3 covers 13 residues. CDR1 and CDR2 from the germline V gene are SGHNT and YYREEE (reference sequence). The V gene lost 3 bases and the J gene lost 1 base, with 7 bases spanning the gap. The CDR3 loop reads CASSYTENTEAFF. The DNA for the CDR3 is TGTGCCAGCAGCTATACAGAGAACACTGAAGCTTTCTTT.

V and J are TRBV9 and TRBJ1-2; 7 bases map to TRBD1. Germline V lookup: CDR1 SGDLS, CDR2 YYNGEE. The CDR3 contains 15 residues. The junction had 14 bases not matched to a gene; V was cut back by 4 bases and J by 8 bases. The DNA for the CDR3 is TGTGCCAGCAGCTCGCGGACAGGAGGTTTCAGGGGCTACACCTTC. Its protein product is CASSSRTGGFRGYTF.

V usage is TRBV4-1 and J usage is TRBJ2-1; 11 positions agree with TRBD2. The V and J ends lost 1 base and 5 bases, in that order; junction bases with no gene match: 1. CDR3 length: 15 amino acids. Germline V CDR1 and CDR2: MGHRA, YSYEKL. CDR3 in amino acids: CASSQVGLADNEQFF. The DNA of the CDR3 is TGCGCCAGCAGCCAAGTGGGACTAGCGGACAATGAGCAGTTCTTC.

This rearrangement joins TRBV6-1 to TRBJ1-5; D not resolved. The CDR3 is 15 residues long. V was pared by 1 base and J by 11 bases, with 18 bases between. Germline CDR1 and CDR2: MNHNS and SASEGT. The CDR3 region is CASSEVGEGSWTQHF. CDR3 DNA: TGTGCCAGCAGTGAAGTTGGGGAGGGCTCTTGGACCCAGCATTTT.

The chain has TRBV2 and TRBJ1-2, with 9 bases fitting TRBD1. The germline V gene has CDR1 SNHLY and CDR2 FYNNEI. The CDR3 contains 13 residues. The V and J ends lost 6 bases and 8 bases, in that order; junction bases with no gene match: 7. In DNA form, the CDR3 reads TGTGCCAGCAGGGACAGGGGTTCAGAGGGCTACACCTTC. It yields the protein CASRDRGSEGYTF. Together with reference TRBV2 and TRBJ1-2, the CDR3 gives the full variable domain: EPEVTQTPSHQVTQMGQEVILRCVPISNHLYFYWYRQILGQKVEFLVSFYNNEISEKSEIFDDQFSVERPDGSNFTLKIRSTKLEDSAMYFCASRDRGSEGYTFGSGTRLTVV.

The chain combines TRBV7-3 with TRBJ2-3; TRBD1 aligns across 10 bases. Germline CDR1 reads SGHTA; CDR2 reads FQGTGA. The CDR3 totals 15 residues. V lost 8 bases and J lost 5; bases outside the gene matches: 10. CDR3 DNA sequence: TGTGCCAGCCGACCGACAGGGGGCTTCGGAGATACGCAGTATTTT. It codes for CASRPTGGFGDTQYF.

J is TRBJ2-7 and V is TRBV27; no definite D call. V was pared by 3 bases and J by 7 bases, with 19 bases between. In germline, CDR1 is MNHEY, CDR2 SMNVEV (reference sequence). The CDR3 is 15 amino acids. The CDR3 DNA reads TGTGCCAGCAGTTTTATCGTAGGCGGTGGGTCGGAGCAGTACTTC. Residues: CASSFIVGGGSEQYF.

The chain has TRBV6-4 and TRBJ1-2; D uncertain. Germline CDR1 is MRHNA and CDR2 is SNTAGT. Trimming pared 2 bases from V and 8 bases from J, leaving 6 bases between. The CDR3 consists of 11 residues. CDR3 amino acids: CASSDDRGYTF. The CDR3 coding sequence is TGTGCCAGCAGTGACGATAGAGGCTACACCTTC.

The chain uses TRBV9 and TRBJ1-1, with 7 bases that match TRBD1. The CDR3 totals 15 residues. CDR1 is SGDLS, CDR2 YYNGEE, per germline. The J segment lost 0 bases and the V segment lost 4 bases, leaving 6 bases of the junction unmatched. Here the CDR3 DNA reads TGTGCCAGCAGCCCCAGGGGGAAAATGAACACTGAAGCTTTCTTT. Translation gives CASSPRGKMNTEAFF.

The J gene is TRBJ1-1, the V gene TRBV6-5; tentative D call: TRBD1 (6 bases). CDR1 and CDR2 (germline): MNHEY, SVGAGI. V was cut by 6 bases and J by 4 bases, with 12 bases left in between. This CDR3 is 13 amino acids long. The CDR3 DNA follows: TGTGCCAGCAGGCAAACAGGGTTCACTGAAGCTTTCTTT. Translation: CASRQTGFTEAFF.

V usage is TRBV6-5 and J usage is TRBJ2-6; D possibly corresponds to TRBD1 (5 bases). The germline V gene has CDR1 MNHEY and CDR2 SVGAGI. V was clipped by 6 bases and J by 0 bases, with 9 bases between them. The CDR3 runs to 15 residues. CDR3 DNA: TGTGCCAGCAGCTCTGACAGCTCTGGGGCCAACGTCCTGACTTTC. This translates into CASSSDSSGANVLTF.

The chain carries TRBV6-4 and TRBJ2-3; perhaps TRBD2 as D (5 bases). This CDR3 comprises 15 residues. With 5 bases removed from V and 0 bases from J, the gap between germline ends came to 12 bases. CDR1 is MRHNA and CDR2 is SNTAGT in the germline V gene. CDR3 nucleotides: TGTGCCAGCAGTAGCGAGGGCCAAAGCACAGATACGCAGTATTTT. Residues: CASSSEGQSTDTQYF.

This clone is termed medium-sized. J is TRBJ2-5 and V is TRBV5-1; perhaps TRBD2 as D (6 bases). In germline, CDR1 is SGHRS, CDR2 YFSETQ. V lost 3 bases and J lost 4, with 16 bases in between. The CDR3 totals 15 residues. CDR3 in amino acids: CASSYEGEEGETQYF. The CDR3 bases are TGCGCCAGCAGCTATGAAGGGGAGGAAGGAGAGACCCAGTACTTC.

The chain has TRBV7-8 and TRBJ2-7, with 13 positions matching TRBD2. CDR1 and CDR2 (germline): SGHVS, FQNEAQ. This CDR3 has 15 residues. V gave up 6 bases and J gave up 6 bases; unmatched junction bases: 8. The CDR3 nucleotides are TGTGCCAGCAGGTTCACCGGGACTAGCGGGGTCGAGCAGTACTTC. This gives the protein CASRFTGTSGVEQYF. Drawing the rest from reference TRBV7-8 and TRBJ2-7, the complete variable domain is GAGVSQSPRYKVAKRGQDVALRCDPISGHVSLFWYQQALGQGPEFLTYFQNEAQLDKSGLPSDRFFAERPEGSVSTLKIQRTQQEDSAVYLCASRFTGTSGVEQYFGPGTRLTVT.

Here the CDR3 DNA reads TGTGCCAGCAGCCAAGGAAGATGGGGGGGCCCCGACTATGGCTACACCTTC. This sequence encodes CASSQGRWGGPDYGYTF. This sequence joins TRBV14 and TRBJ1-2, with a weak D call TRBD1 (6 bases). CDR3 length: 17 residues. V was trimmed by 1 base and J by 3 bases, leaving 18 bases between them. Germline lookup yields CDR1 SGHDN and CDR2 FVKESK.

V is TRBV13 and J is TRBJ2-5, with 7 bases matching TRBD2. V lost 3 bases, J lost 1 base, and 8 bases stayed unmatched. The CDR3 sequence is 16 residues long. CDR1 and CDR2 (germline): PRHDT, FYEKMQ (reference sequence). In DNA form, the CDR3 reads TGTGCCAGCAGCTTGGGACCGGGAGGTCCCCAAGAGACCCAGTACTTC. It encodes CASSLGPGGPQETQYF.

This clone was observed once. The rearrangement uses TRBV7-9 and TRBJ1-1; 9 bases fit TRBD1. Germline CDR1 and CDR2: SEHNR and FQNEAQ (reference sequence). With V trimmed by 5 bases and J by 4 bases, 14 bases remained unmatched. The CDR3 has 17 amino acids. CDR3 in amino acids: CASSETTGQGLGTEAFF. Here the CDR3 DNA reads TGTGCCAGCAGCGAGACAACTGGACAGGGGCTAGGCACTGAAGCTTTCTTT.

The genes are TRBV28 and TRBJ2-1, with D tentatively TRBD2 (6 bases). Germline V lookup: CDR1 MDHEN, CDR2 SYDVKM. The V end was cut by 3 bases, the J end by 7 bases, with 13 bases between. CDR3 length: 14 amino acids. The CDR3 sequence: CASSFLGGGNEQFF. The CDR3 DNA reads TGTGCCAGCAGTTTTCTGGGGGGTGGGAATGAGCAGTTCTTC. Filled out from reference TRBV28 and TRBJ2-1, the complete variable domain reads DVKVTQSSRYLVKRTGEKVFLECVQDMDHENMFWYRQDPGLGLRLIYFSYDVKMKEKGDIPEGYSVSREKKERFSLILESASTNQTSMYLCASSFLGGGNEQFFGPGTRLTVL.

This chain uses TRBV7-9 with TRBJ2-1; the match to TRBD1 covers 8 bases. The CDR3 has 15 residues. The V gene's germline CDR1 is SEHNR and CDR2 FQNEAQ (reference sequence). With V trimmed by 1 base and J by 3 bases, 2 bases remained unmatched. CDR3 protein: CASSLGQGFYNEQFF. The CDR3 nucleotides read TGTGCCAGCAGCTTAGGACAGGGGTTCTACAATGAGCAGTTCTTC.

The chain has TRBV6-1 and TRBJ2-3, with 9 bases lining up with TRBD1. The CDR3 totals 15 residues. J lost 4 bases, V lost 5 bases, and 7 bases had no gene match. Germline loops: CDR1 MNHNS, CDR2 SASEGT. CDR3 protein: CASSLDRGVSDTQYF. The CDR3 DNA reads TGTGCCAGCAGTCTGGACAGGGGCGTATCAGATACGCAGTATTTT.

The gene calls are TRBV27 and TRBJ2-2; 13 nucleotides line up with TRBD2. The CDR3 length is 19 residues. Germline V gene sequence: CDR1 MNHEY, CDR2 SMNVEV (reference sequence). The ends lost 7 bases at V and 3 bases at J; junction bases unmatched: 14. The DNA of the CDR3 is TGTGCCAGCATTGCGAACGGACTAGCGGGGGCCAGGGACACCGGGGAGCTGTTTTTT. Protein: CASIANGLAGARDTGELFF.